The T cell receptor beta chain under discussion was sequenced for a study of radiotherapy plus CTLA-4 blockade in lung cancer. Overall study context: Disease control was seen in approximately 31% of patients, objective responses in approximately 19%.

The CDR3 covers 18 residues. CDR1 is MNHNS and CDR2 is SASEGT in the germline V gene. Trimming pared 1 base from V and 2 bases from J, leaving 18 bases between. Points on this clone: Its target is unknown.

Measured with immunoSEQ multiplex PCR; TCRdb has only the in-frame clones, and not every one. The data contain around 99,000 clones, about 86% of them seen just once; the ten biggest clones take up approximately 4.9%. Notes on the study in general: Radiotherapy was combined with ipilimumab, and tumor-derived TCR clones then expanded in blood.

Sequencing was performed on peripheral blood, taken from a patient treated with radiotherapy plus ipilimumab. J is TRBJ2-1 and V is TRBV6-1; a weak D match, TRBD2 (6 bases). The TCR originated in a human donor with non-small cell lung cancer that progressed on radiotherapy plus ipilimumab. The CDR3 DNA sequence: TGTGCCAGCAGTGAAGAAGGCCCGGCAGGGAGGCCCTACAATGAGCAGTTCTTC. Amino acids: CASSEEGPAGRPYNEQFF.